The 30 T cell receptor beta chains given below trace back to one sample, sequenced in a study of T cells after yellow fever vaccination. Using its own MiXCR run on the 5' RACE reads, TCRdb lists one record per CDR3 protein. Among about 220,000 distinct CDR3 sequences listed, about 3% were seen once. The input for sequencing was CD4+ T cells sorted from PBMCs, taken 10 days after the yellow fever booster vaccination. Receptors originate from a man aged 18 to 35 who received the YFV17D yellow fever vaccine.

This chain links TRBV27 with TRBJ1-1, with unresolved D. The CDR3 is 16 amino acids. The V gene lost 3 bases and the J gene lost 1 base, with 15 bases spanning the gap. Germline values: CDR1 MNHEY, CDR2 SMNVEV (reference sequence). In nucleotides, the CDR3 is TGTGCCAGCAGTTTCAATCTCCCGATGGGGAACACTGAAGCTTTCTTT. The encoded protein is CASSFNLPMGNTEAFF.

This clonotype appeared many times. The rearrangement links TRBV5-1 to TRBJ2-1; D is uncertain. The CDR3 has 17 amino acids. CDR1 SGHRS and CDR2 YFSETQ come from the germline V gene. Trimming removed 0 bases at V and 4 bases at J, with 17 bases between. Here the CDR3 DNA reads TGCGCCAGCAGCTTGGAACCCAGCCGCTCTCCGTACAATGAGCAGTTCTTC. Residues: CASSLEPSRSPYNEQFF.

This clonotype appeared many times. The rearrangement joins TRBV7-2 to TRBJ2-7; D is possibly TRBD2 (5 bases). The germline V gene has CDR1 SGHTA and CDR2 FQGNSA. V was trimmed by 6 bases and J by 5 bases, leaving 17 bases between them. The CDR3 extends over 14 amino acids. The CDR3 DNA reads as TGTGCCAGCAGTTTGGGCGGAGGCTATGACGAGCAGTACTTC. This translates into CASSLGGGYDEQYF.

A few counts support this clonotype. The chain has TRBV18 and TRBJ1-1; D not certain. The germline gives CDR1 KGHSH, CDR2 LQKENI. Trimming pared 0 bases from V and 3 bases from J, leaving 11 bases between. The length of the CDR3 is 15 residues. CDR3 loop: CASSPPGKSDTEAFF. The CDR3 coding sequence is TGTGCCAGCTCACCACCCGGGAAGTCGGACACTGAAGCTTTCTTT.

This clonotype was observed a few times. The chain recombines TRBV7-8 with TRBJ2-5; no reliable D call. The germline V gene encodes CDR1 SGHVS and CDR2 FQNEAQ. This CDR3 has 16 amino acids. V was pared by 3 bases and J by 0 bases, with 14 bases between. As DNA, the CDR3 is TGTGCCAGCAGCTTTAACTCGCCGATCCACCAAGAGACCCAGTACTTC. Protein sequence: CASSFNSPIHQETQYF.

Ten or more counts support this clonotype. The V call is TRBV4-2, the J call TRBJ2-6; weak D call: TRBD1 (7 bases). The V gene lost 7 bases and the J gene lost 4 bases, with 23 bases spanning the gap. CDR1 LGHNA and CDR2 YNFKEQ come from the germline V gene. The CDR3 spans 18 residues. The CDR3 DNA follows: TGTGCCAGCACTTACGGGGGAGGACAGGTAACCGGGGCCAACGTCCTGACTTTC. The encoded protein is CASTYGGGQVTGANVLTF.

This clonotype appeared many times. V gene TRBV2 combines with J gene TRBJ2-1; D is unclear. Trimming left V 3 bases short and J 0 bases short, with 9 bases between. In germline, CDR1 is SNHLY, CDR2 FYNNEI. The length of the CDR3 is 15 residues. The CDR3 loop is CASSEARSSYNEQFF. Written as DNA, the CDR3 is TGTGCCAGCAGTGAGGCCAGGAGCTCCTACAATGAGCAGTTCTTC. Drawing the rest from reference TRBV2 and TRBJ2-1, the complete variable domain is EPEVTQTPSHQVTQMGQEVILRCVPISNHLYFYWYRQILGQKVEFLVSFYNNEISEKSEIFDDQFSVERPDGSNFTLKIRSTKLEDSAMYFCASSEARSSYNEQFFGPGTRLTVL.

This clonotype was picked up a small number of times. The rearrangement uses TRBV4-3 and TRBJ1-2; maybe TRBD1 (6 bases). V dropped 0 bases and J dropped 4 bases, with 18 bases sitting between them. The CDR3 has 17 amino acids. Germline assignment: CDR1 LGHNA and CDR2 YSLEER. The CDR3 is CASSQDLRGGAGYGYTF. The DNA for the CDR3 is TGCGCCAGCAGCCAAGATCTACGTGGGGGGGCTGGCTATGGCTACACCTTC.

This clonotype showed up just a few times. V gene TRBV4-3 combines with J gene TRBJ1-5, with D uncertain. Germline CDR1 and CDR2: LGHNA and YSLEER. This CDR3 spans 15 amino acids. V lost 4 bases and J 4 bases, leaving 14 bases between the germline ends. CDR3 region: CASSRDSVPNQPQHF. For the CDR3, the DNA is TGCGCCAGCAGCCGAGACTCAGTCCCGAATCAGCCCCAGCATTTT.

This clonotype was detected many times. The V gene is TRBV12-3 or TRBV12-4, the J gene TRBJ1-1; a possible D gene is TRBD1 (6 bases). This CDR3 contains 14 residues. Trimming shortened V by 5 bases and J by 7 bases, and 17 bases separated the two germline ends. For the CDR3, the DNA is TGTGCCAGCAGTCTCCAGGGGCCCAACGGTGAAGCTTTCTTT. This translates into CASSLQGPNGEAFF.

This clonotype occurred a few times. J is TRBJ1-5 and V is TRBV6-5; D unresolved. V gave up 2 bases and J gave up 2 bases, with 13 bases separating them. Looked up from germline, CDR1 is MNHEY and CDR2 is SVGAGI. The CDR3 is made up of 16 amino acids. CDR3 sequence: CASSYRKGWGNQPQHF. The CDR3 DNA is TGTGCCAGCAGTTACCGTAAGGGTTGGGGCAATCAGCCCCAGCATTTT.

This chain connects TRBV6-4 to TRBJ1-2, with 7 bases that match TRBD1. Germline CDR1 is MRHNA and CDR2 is SNTAGT. The J segment lost 2 bases and the V segment lost 7 bases, leaving 10 bases of the junction unmatched. The CDR3 is 15 residues long. In DNA, the CDR3 is TGTGCCAGCACTCAGGAAGGGGGCAACAACTATGGCTACACCTTC. Encoded protein: CASTQEGGNNYGYTF.

This clonotype was observed a few times. J is TRBJ2-5 and V is TRBV3-1; 7 bases line up with TRBD2. Germline CDR1 and CDR2: LGHDT and YNNKEL (reference sequence). The CDR3 extends over 15 amino acids. Losses at the gene ends were 1 base for V and 2 bases for J; bases not matched to a gene: 4. The CDR3 sequence: CASSQALGGQETQYF. In DNA, the CDR3 is TGTGCCAGCAGCCAAGCTCTGGGGGGGCAAGAGACCCAGTACTTC.

This clonotype was seen at least ten times. This chain links TRBV20-1 with TRBJ1-3, with a tentative D call TRBD1 (5 bases). The germline V and J ends were trimmed by 5 bases and 4 bases, with 15 bases remaining between them. CDR1 and CDR2 from the germline V gene are DFQATT and SNEGSKA (reference sequence). The CDR3 has 14 amino acids. The CDR3 sequence is CSAPSPTAGNTIYF. In DNA form, the CDR3 reads TGCAGTGCTCCTAGCCCGACAGCCGGAAACACCATATATTTT.

This clonotype was counted between two and nine times. V and J are TRBV20-1 and TRBJ1-5; no firm D call. CDR3 size: 14 residues. Germline assignment: CDR1 DFQATT and CDR2 SNEGSKA (reference sequence). The V end was cut by 3 bases, the J end by 3 bases, with 12 bases between. The CDR3, as DNA: TGCAGTGCTAGTGGTGCCGGTCTCAATCAGCCCCAGCATTTT. Translation gives CSASGAGLNQPQHF.

V and J are TRBV7-2 and TRBJ2-5; D may be TRBD1 (7 bases). The germline V and J ends were trimmed by 5 bases and 5 bases, with 18 bases remaining between them. Germline values: CDR1 SGHTA, CDR2 FQGNSA. The CDR3 runs 15 residues. The CDR3 nucleotides read TGTGCCAGCAGCCGACAGGGACTTCTGCGGGAGACCCAGTACTTC. Protein: CASSRQGLLRETQYF.

This clonotype showed up many times. This chain uses TRBV5-6 with TRBJ2-3, with D perhaps TRBD1 or TRBD2 (5 bases each). The CDR3 is 13 amino acids. In germline, CDR1 is SGHDT, CDR2 YYEEEE. The ends were cut back, 4 bases at V and 6 bases at J, with 12 bases in the middle. CDR3 sequence (DNA): TGTGCCAGCAGCAGGGACCGGCCCGATACGCAGTATTTT. This gives the protein CASSRDRPDTQYF.

This clonotype was detected a few times. This chain links TRBV15 with TRBJ2-3; 8 nucleotides agree with TRBD2. Germline V CDR1 and CDR2: LNHNV, YYDKDF (reference sequence). V dropped 1 base and J dropped 6; count of bases not matched to a gene: 6. This CDR3 has 15 residues. The CDR3 spells CATSRGTSGQDTQYF. In nucleotides, the CDR3 is TGTGCCACCAGCAGAGGTACTAGCGGCCAGGATACGCAGTATTTT.

This clonotype was seen many times. This chain connects TRBV14 to TRBJ1-6; D is undetermined. The CDR3 covers 14 residues. Germline CDR1 is SGHDN and CDR2 is FVKESK. Trimming took off 4 bases at V and 4 bases at J, with 8 bases between the two ends. In nucleotides, the CDR3 is TGTGCCAGCAGCCCGGGGAGATATAATTCACCCCTCCACTTT. It specifies CASSPGRYNSPLHF.

This clonotype was seen many times. At one boundary the junction diverges from the germline segment, which might be a read error. The chain joins TRBV5-1 to TRBJ2-3; the D gene is possibly TRBD1 (5 bases). Germline-derived CDR1 and CDR2 are SGHRS and YFSETQ. The CDR3 has 13 residues. The CDR3 here is CASSFQGTDTQYF. CDR3 coding DNA: TGTGCCAGCAGCTTTCAGGGTACAGATACGCAGTATTTT.

This clonotype occurred many times. The genes are TRBV2 and TRBJ2-1; 9 bases align to TRBD2. J gave up 6 bases and V 7 bases, and 7 bases lay outside the gene matches. The CDR3 length is 14 residues. CDR1 is SNHLY, CDR2 FYNNEI, per germline. The CDR3 is CASTGGGAGNEQFF. The CDR3 coding sequence is TGTGCCAGCACAGGCGGGGGGGCCGGCAATGAGCAGTTCTTC.

This clonotype was seen repeatedly, ten times or more. The genes are TRBV19 and TRBJ2-7; 10 bases align to TRBD1. The CDR3 spans 15 residues. The germline gives CDR1 LNHDA, CDR2 SQIVND (reference sequence). V dropped 3 bases and J dropped 4; count of bases not matched to a gene: 6. The CDR3 reads CASSIPGQGRYEQYF. The CDR3 region has the DNA TGTGCCAGTAGTATCCCGGGACAGGGGAGGTACGAGCAGTACTTC.

The chain uses TRBV20-1 and TRBJ2-3; 12 bases are a match to TRBD2. This CDR3 has 15 amino acids. The junction had 8 bases not matched to a gene; V was cut back by 6 bases and J by 4 bases. Germline V gene lookup returns CDR1 DFQATT and CDR2 SNEGSKA (reference sequence). Here the CDR3 DNA reads TGCAGTGCCCTTAATCCTAGCGGGGGGGCAGATACGCAGTATTTT. Residues: CSALNPSGGADTQYF.

The rearrangement links TRBV5-1 to TRBJ2-1; TRBD2 aligns across 9 bases. V was pared by 9 bases and J by 8 bases, with 12 bases of the junction left unmatched. Germline-derived CDR1 and CDR2 are SGHRS and YFSETQ. CDR3 length: 14 residues. Here the CDR3 reads CATTRRGGGDEQFF. The CDR3 DNA reads as TGCGCCACCACGAGGCGGGGGGGCGGTGATGAGCAGTTCTTC. Supplemented by reference TRBV5-1 and TRBJ2-1, the full variable domain reads KAGVTQTPRYLIKTRGQQVTLSCSPISGHRSVSWYQQTPGQGLQFLFEYFSETQRNKGNFPGRFSGRQFSNSRSEMNVSTLELGDSALYLCATTRRGGGDEQFFGPGTRLTVL.

This clonotype was seen many times. The J gene is TRBJ2-7, the V gene TRBV6-2 or TRBV6-3; D possibly corresponds to TRBD2 (5 bases). There are 12 residues in the CDR3. Trimming took off 7 bases at V and 4 bases at J, with 11 bases between the two ends. Germline CDR1 reads MNHEY; CDR2 reads SVGEGT. The DNA for the CDR3 is TGTGCCAGCAACACGGGGAATTACGAGCAGTACGTC. This sequence encodes CASNTGNYEQYV.

In its sample, this clonotype was seen many times. V usage is TRBV10-3 and J usage is TRBJ2-1; D is undetermined. Deletions cut 7 bases from V and 5 bases from J, with 12 bases between. The germline CDR1 and CDR2 sequences are ENHRY and SYGVKD. This CDR3 is built from 13 residues. The CDR3, as DNA: TGTGCCATCAAGTCTGGGGAAAACAATGAGCAGTTCTTC. Translated, it gives CAIKSGENNEQFF.

Written as DNA, the CDR3 is TGTGCCAGCAGCCGGACTAGCGCCCACGAGCAGTACTTC. Protein product: CASSRTSAHEQYF. The chain recombines TRBV14 with TRBJ2-7, with TRBD2 matching over 9 bases. The CDR3 runs 13 residues. J was trimmed by 5 bases and V by 4 bases; bases with no gene match: 3. Germline lookup yields CDR1 SGHDN and CDR2 FVKESK.

CDR3 residues: CASSLGTVSYEQYF. CDR3 sequence (DNA): TGCGCCAGCAGCTTGGGGACGGTGTCCTACGAGCAGTACTTC. The V and J genes are TRBV5-1 and TRBJ2-7; no definite D call. V gave up 0 bases and J gave up 1 base, with 8 bases separating them. Germline V gene sequence: CDR1 SGHRS, CDR2 YFSETQ. The CDR3 extends over 14 amino acids.

In its sample, this clonotype was seen many times. The chain employs TRBV4-3 and TRBJ2-7; 8 bases line up with TRBD1. Germline V gene data show CDR1 as LGHNA and CDR2 as YSLEER. Trimming removed 3 bases from V and 5 bases from J; junction bases left unmatched: 6. The CDR3 totals 14 residues. The CDR3 is CASSHRTGYNEQYF. The DNA of the CDR3 is TGCGCCAGCAGCCACCGGACAGGGTACAACGAGCAGTACTTC.

This rearrangement joins TRBV29-1 to TRBJ2-1; 13 bases line up with TRBD2. CDR3 length equals 15 residues. V shed 6 bases and J 7 bases; nucleotides not matched to a gene: 9. The germline V gene has CDR1 SQVTM and CDR2 ANQGSEA. CDR3 amino acids: CSVLTLAGGRNEQFF. The DNA of the CDR3 is TGCAGCGTCTTGACACTAGCGGGGGGGCGGAATGAGCAGTTCTTC.